This T cell receptor (beta chain) was captured by sequencing in a study of OX40 agonist ivuxolimab in advanced cancers. Study context: Partial responses were achieved by three patients, one with hepatocellular carcinoma and two with cutaneous melanoma. Study-level findings and limits: Part of the nonresponder group also had normalized T-cell clonal expansion that was low. CD8+ T cells (on average) carried more expanded clones than CD4+ T cells.

Assay used: immunoSEQ multiplex PCR; TCRdb lists only in-frame clones, some missing. Here the sample spans approximately 48,000 clones, around 77% being singletons. As for this clone: Its specificity is not known.

Prior autoimmune disease or systemic immunosuppression barred patients. The germline V gene encodes CDR1 SGHVS and CDR2 FQNEAQ. The CDR3 runs to 16 residues. Between the trimmed V and J ends, which lost 5 bases and 0 bases, there was a span of 16 bases. V is TRBV7-8 and J is TRBJ1-1; D may be TRBD1 (5 bases). This receptor was taken from an adult with an advanced solid tumor such as melanoma, head and neck, liver or kidney cancer. This specimen consisted of CD4+ or CD8+ T cells sorted from blood, obtained in a trial of the OX40 agonist ivuxolimab. Here the CDR3 DNA reads TGTGCCAGCAGCCAGTGGGGACGGACCATGAACACTGAAGCTTTCTTT. It translates to CASSQWGRTMNTEAFF.